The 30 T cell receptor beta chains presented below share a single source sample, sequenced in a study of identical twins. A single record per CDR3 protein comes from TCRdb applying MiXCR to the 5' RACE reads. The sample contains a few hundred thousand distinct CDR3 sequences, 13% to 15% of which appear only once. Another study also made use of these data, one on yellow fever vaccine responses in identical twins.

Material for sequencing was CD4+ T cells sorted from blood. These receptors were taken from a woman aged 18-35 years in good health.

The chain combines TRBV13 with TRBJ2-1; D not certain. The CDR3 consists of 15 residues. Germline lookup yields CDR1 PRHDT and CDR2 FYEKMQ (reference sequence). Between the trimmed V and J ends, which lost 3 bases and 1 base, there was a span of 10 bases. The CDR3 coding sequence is TGTGCCAGCAGCTTTCGACTCGGATCCTACAATGAGCAGTTCTTC. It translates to CASSFRLGSYNEQFF.

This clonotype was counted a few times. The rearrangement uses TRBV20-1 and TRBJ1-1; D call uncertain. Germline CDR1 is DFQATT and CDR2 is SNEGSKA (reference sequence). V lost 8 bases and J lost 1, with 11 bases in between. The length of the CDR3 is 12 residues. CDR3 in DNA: TGCAGTCCGGCGCCAGAGAACACTGAAGCTTTCTTT. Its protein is CSPAPENTEAFF.

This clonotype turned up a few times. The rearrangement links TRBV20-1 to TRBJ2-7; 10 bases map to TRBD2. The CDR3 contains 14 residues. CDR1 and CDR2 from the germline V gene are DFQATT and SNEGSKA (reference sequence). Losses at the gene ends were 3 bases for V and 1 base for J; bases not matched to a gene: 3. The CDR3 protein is CSARSSGSSYEQYF. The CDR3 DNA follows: TGCAGTGCTAGGTCTAGCGGGAGTTCCTACGAGCAGTACTTC.

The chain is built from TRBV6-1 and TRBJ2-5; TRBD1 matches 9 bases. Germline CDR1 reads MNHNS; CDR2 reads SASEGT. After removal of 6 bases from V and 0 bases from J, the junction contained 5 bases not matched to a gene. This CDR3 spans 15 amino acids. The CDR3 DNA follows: TGTGCCAGCAGCTCGGGACAGGGCAACCAAGAGACCCAGTACTTC. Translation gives CASSSGQGNQETQYF.

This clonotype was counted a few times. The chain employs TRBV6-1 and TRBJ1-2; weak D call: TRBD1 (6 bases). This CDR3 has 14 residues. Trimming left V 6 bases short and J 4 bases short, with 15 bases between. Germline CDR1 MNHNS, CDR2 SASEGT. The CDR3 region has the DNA TGTGCCAGCAGGCCGACAGGACAGACCTATGGCTACACCTTC. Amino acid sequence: CASRPTGQTYGYTF.

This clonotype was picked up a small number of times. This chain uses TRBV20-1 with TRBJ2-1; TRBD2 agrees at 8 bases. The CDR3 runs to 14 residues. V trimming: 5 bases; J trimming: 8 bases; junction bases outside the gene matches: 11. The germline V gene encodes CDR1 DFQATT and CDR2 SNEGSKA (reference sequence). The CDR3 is CSAPPAGGRDEQFF. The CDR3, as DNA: TGCAGTGCTCCCCCTGCGGGGGGACGCGATGAGCAGTTCTTC.

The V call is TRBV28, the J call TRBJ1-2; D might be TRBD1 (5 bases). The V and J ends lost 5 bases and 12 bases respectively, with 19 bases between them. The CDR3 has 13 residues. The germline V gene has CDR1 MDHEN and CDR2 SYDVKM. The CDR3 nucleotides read TGTGCCAGCAGTAAGAGCGGGGTCAAAGGGGACACCTTC. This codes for CASSKSGVKGDTF.

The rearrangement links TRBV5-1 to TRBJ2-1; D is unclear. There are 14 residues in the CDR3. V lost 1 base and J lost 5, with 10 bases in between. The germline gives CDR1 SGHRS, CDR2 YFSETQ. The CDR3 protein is CASSLRADNNEQFF. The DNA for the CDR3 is TGCGCCAGCAGCTTGCGCGCTGACAACAATGAGCAGTTCTTC.

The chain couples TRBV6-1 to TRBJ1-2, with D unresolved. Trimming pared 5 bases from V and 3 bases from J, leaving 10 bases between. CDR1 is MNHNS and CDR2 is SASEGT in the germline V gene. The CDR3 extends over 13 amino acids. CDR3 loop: CASSNMGHYGYTF. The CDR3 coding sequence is TGTGCCAGCAGTAATATGGGCCACTATGGCTACACCTTC.

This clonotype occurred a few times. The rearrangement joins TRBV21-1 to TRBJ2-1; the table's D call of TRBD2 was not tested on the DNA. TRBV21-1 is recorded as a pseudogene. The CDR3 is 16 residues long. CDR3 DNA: TGTGCCAGCAGCAAAGCGACTAGCGGAGTCTACAATGAGCAGTTCTTC. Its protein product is CASSKATSGVYNEQFF.

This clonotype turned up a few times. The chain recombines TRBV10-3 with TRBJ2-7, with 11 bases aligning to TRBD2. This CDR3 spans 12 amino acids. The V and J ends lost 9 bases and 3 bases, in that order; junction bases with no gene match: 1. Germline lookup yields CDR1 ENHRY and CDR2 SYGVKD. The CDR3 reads CAIGTSGYEQYF. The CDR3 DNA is TGTGCCATAGGGACTAGCGGCTACGAGCAGTACTTC.

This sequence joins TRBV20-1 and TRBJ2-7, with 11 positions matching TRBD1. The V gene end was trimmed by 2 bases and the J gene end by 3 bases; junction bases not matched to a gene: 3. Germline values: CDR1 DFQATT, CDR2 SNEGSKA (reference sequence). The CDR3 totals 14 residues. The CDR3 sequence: CSARPGQGDYEQYF. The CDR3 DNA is TGCAGTGCTAGACCGGGACAGGGGGACTACGAGCAGTACTTC.

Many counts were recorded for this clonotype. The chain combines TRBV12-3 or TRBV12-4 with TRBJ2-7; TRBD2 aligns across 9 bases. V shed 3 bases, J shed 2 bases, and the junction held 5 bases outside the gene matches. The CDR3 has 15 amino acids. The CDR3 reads CASSFSAGGPYEQYF. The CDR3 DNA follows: TGTGCCAGCAGTTTTTCTGCGGGAGGGCCCTACGAGCAGTACTTC.

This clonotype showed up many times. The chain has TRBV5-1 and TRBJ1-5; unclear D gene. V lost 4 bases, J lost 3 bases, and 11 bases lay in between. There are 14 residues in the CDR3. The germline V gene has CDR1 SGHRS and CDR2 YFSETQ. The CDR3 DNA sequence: TGCGCCAGCAGCCCCGGACGGAACAATCAGCCCCAGCATTTT. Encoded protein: CASSPGRNNQPQHF.

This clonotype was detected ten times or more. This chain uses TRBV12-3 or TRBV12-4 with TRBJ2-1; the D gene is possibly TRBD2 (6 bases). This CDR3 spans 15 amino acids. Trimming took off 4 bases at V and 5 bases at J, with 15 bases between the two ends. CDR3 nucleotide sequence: TGTGCCAGCAGTTCTGGGACTCAACCGAACAATGAGCAGTTCTTC. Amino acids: CASSSGTQPNNEQFF.

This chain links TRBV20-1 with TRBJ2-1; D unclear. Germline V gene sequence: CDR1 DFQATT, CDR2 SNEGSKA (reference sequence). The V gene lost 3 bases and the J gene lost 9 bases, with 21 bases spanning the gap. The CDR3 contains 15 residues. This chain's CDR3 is CSASPGVGRRAEQFF. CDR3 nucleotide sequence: TGCAGTGCTAGTCCTGGGGTCGGCAGGCGTGCTGAGCAGTTCTTC.

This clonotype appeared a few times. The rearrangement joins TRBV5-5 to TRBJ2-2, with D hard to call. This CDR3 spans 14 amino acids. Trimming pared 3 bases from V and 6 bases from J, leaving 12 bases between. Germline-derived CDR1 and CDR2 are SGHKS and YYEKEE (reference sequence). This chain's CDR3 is CASSSSISAGELFF. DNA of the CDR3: TGTGCCAGCAGCTCGTCCATCAGCGCCGGGGAGCTGTTTTTT.

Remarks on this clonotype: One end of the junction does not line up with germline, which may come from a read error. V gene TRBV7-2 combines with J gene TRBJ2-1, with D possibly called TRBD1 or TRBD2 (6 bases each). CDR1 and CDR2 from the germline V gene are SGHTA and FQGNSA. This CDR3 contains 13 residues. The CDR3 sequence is CASSPTGPRGQLF. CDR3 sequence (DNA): TGTGCCAGCAGCCCAACAGGGCCCCGGGGGCAGCTCTTC.

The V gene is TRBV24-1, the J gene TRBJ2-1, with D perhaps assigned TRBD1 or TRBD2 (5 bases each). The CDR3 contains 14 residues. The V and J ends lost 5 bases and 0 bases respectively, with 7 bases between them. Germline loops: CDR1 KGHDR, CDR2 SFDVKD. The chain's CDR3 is CATSVGVSYNEQFF. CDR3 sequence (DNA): TGTGCCACCAGTGTGGGGGTCTCCTACAATGAGCAGTTCTTC.

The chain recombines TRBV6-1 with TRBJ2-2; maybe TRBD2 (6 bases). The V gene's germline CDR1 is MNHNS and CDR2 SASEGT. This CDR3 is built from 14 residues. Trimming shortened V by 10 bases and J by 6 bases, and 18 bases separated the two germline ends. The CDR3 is CATSGWGRPGELFF. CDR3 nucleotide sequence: TGTGCCACCTCGGGGTGGGGGAGGCCCGGGGAGCTGTTTTTT.

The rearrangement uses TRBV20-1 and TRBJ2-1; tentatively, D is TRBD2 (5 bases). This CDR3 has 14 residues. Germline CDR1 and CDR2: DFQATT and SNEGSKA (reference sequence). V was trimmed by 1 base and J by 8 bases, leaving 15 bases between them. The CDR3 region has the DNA TGCAGTGCTAGAGCAACTAGACGTAGCTATGAGCAGTTCTTC. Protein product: CSARATRRSYEQFF.

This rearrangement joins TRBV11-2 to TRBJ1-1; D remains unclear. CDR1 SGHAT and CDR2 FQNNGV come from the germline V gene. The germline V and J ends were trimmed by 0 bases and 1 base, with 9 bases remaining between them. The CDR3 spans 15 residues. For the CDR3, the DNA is TGTGCCAGCAGCTTAGAGGCTCACGGGAACACTGAAGCTTTCTTT. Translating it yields CASSLEAHGNTEAFF.

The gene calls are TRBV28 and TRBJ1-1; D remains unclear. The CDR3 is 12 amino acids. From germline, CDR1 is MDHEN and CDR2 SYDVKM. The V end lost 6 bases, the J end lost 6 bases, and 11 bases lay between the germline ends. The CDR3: CASSLTVAEAFF. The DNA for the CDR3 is TGTGCCAGCAGCCTCACGGTCGCTGAAGCTTTCTTT.

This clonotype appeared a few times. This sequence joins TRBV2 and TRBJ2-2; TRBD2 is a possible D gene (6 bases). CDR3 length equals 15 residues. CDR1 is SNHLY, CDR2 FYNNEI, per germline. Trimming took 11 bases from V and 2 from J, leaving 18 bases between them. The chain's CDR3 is CAGAEDYLNTGELFF. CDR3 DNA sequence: TGTGCCGGAGCAGAGGACTATTTAAACACCGGGGAGCTGTTTTTT.

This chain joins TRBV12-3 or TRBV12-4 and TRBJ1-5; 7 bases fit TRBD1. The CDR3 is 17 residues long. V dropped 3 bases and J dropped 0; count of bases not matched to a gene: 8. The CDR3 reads CASSLAATGRSNQPQHF. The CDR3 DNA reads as TGTGCCAGCAGTTTGGCTGCGACAGGGCGTAGCAATCAGCCCCAGCATTTT.

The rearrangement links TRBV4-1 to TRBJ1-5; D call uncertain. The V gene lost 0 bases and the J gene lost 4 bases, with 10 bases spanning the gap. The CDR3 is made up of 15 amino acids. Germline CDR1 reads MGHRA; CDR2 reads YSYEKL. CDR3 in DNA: TGCGCCAGCAGCCAAGATCGGGCACAAAATCAGCCCCAGCATTTT. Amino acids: CASSQDRAQNQPQHF.

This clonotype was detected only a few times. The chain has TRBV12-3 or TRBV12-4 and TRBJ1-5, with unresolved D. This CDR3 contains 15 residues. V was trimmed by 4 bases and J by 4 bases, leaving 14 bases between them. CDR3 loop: CASSSHNGRNQPQHF. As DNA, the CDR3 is TGTGCCAGCAGTTCACATAACGGCCGGAATCAGCCCCAGCATTTT.

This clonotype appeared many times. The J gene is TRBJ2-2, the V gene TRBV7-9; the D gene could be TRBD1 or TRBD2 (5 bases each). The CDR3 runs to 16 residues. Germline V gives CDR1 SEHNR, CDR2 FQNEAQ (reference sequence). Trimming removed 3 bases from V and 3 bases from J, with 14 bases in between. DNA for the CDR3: TGTGCCAGCAGCTTTAATTGGGACCGATACACCGGGGAGCTGTTTTTT. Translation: CASSFNWDRYTGELFF.

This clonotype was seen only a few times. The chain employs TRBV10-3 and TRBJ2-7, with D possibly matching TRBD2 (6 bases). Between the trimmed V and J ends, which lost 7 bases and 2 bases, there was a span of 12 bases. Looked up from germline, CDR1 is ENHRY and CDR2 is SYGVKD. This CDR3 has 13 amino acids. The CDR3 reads CAINGGGPYEQYF. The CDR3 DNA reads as TGTGCCATCAACGGGGGAGGACCCTACGAGCAGTACTTC.

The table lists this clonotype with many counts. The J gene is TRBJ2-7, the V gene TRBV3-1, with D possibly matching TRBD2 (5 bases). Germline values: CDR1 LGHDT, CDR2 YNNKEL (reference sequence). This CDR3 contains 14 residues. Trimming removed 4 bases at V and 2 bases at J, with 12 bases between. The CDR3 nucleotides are TGTGCCAGCAGCCGTACCGGGGAAGCCTACGAGCAGTACTTC. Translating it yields CASSRTGEAYEQYF.